The T cell receptor (beta chain) described here comes from a study of T cells in narcolepsy. The method was immunoSEQ multiplex PCR; TCRdb's version includes in-frame clones alone and lacks a portion of them. The profile shows fewer than 40,000 clones, approximately 86% of them singletons. Findings and caveats of the study: Reportedly, autoreactive clonotypes were serially detected in patients' blood but not controls'.

Note on this clone: Its antigen remains unidentified.

V shed 6 bases and J shed 6 bases, with 18 bases lying between them. CDR3 size: 14 residues. Germline V lookup: CDR1 MDHEN, CDR2 SYDVKM. The source material was CD45RA- memory CD4+ T cells from PBMCs. This sequence was found in a human donor with narcolepsy. The chain uses TRBV28 and TRBJ2-7; D is perhaps TRBD1 (6 bases). CDR3 loop: CASSRHKQGSEQYF. The DNA of the CDR3 is TGTGCCAGCAGCCGCCATAAACAGGGCTCCGAGCAGTACTTC.